This TCR beta chain was obtained from a study of blood T cell repertoires in COVID-19. The length of the CDR3 is 17 residues. Trimming pared 5 bases from V and 0 bases from J, leaving 14 bases between. Germline V CDR1 and CDR2: MDHEN, SYDVKM. Per the original methods: From reference gene primer amplification, estimates of nucleated cell counts were derived. Clones were read by immunoSEQ multiplex PCR, and TCRdb kept only the in-frame ones, dropping some. V and J calls and clone size are those listed in that table; D and trimming were worked out from the DNA. The sample carries some 430,000 clones, 90% recorded once. Cohort placement rested on clinical history that participants reported themselves. The recovered donors of Cohort 3 showed two negative PCRs, clearance, or symptom resolution.

The rearrangement links TRBV28 to TRBJ2-6, with D possibly TRBD2 on 5 matching bases. The sequenced material came from PBMCs or T cells enriched from blood (not recorded which). The clonotype comes from a man aged 18 to 30 who had recovered from COVID-19. CDR3 sequence reads: CASSPGARGSGANVLTF. The CDR3 region has the DNA TGTGCCAGCAGTCCAGGAGCCCGGGGCTCTGGGGCCAACGTCCTGACTTTC.